This T cell receptor beta chain derives from a study of T cell repertoires and HLA-DP antigens. Trimming shortened V by 4 bases and J by 1 base, and 13 bases separated the two germline ends. The CDR3 covers 15 residues. Germline CDR1 and CDR2: LNHDA and SQIVND (reference sequence). Survey-resolution sequencing targeted around 60,000 T cell genomes in cultured samples. Clones were sequenced by immunoSEQ multiplex PCR, and TCRdb holds only the in-frame ones, with some missing. The table lists some 2,400 clones, less than 80% of them singletons. CD4+ cells expanded for about 15 days were restimulated about a day with allogeneic-DPB1 HeLa cells. Retrovirally transduced HeLa cells with HLA-DPA1/DPB1, HLA-DM, invariant chain and CD80 served as stimulators. Cocultures used a 3:1 ratio of CD4+ cells to 100 Gy-irradiated HeLa, with approximately 50 U/mL IL-2.

This rearrangement joins TRBV19 to TRBJ1-1, with a weak D call TRBD1 (5 bases). The sample taken for sequencing was CD137- CD4+ T cells from cultured PBMCs. The receptor was isolated from a man aged 55-75 years in good health and CMV-seronegative. The CDR3 nucleotides read TGTGCCAGTAGTACCCCAAGGGGCGGGAACACTGAAGCTTTCTTT. This encodes CASSTPRGGNTEAFF.